Listed below are T cell receptor beta chains from one sample, sequenced in a study of blood T cell repertoires in COVID-19. Here immunoSEQ multiplex PCR was the method, and the copy in TCRdb shows in-frame clones only, minus some. The repertoire holds hundreds of thousands of clones, 86% seen once, with around 16% in the top ten. Sequenced: PBMCs or T cells enriched from blood (not recorded which). The receptors were sampled from a man between 18 and 29 years old who had recovered from COVID-19. Each CDR3 is given with its conserved first and last residue. D genes are given only for firm matches. Where a row states a size, it is once, few, many or the class of an expanded clone; other rows omit it.

v_call: TRBV10-3
j_call: TRBJ2-1
clone_size: .
d_call: TRBD2
cdr3_nt: TGTGCCATCAGTTCTGGACTAGTTTATGAGCAGTTCTTC
cdr3_aa: CAISSGLVYEQFF

v_call: TRBV7-9
j_call: TRBJ1-1
clone_size: .
d_call: .
cdr3_nt: TGTGCCAGCAGCCGCCTGGGAGAGAACACTGAAGCTTTCTTT
cdr3_aa: CASSRLGENTEAFF

v_call: TRBV3-1/TRBV3-2
j_call: TRBJ2-1
clone_size: .
d_call: .
cdr3_nt: TGTGCCAGCAGCCCGGCGATGGGGGGAATGGGAGGCTATGAGCAGTTCTTC
cdr3_aa: CASSPAMGGMGGYEQFF

v_call: TRBV5-4
j_call: TRBJ1-2
clone_size: .
d_call: TRBD1
cdr3_nt: TGTGCCAGCAGCTTGTTGGGACAGGGGGAGGAAGGCTACACCTTC
cdr3_aa: CASSLLGQGEEGYTF

v_call: TRBV7-7
j_call: TRBJ2-3
clone_size: .
d_call: TRBD1
cdr3_nt: TGTGCTAGCAGCTTAGAGGCGGGGACAGGATCCCTCTCAGATACGCAGTATTTT
cdr3_aa: CASSLEAGTGSLSDTQYF

v_call: TRBV3-1/TRBV3-2
j_call: TRBJ2-2
clone_size: .
d_call: .
cdr3_nt: TGTGCCAGCAGCCAAGTTAGGAACACCGGGGAGCTGTTTTTT
cdr3_aa: CASSQVRNTGELFF

v_call: TRBV10-1
j_call: TRBJ2-5
clone_size: .
d_call: TRBD1
cdr3_nt: TGCGCCAGCAGTGAAAGCGCGACAGGGAGAGAGACCCAGTACTTC
cdr3_aa: CASSESATGRETQYF

v_call: TRBV27
j_call: TRBJ2-7
clone_size: .
d_call: .
cdr3_nt: TGTGCCAGCAGTTTTTCCGGGGGTCTGTTCGAGCAGTACTTC
cdr3_aa: CASSFSGGLFEQYF

v_call: TRBV30
j_call: TRBJ1-1
clone_size: few
d_call: .
cdr3_nt: TGTGCCTGGAGTGTAGCCCGAATGTACACTGAAGCTTTCTTT
cdr3_aa: CAWSVARMYTEAFF

v_call: TRBV20-1
j_call: TRBJ2-3
clone_size: few
d_call: .
cdr3_nt: TGCAGTGCAACTATATCGGATACGCAGTATTTT
cdr3_aa: CSATISDTQYF

v_call: TRBV2
j_call: TRBJ2-1
clone_size: .
d_call: .
cdr3_nt: TGTGCCAGCAGGGGGGTGACAGGTTACAATGAGCAGTTCTTC
cdr3_aa: CASRGVTGYNEQFF

v_call: TRBV4-2
j_call: TRBJ2-5
clone_size: .
d_call: .
cdr3_nt: TGTGCCAGCAGCCAAGAAAGGGGGGGGCAAGAGACCCAGTACTTC
cdr3_aa: CASSQERGGQETQYF

v_call: TRBV30
j_call: TRBJ1-1
clone_size: .
d_call: .
cdr3_nt: TGTGCCTGGAGTGTACAAGTGAACACTGAAGCTTTCTTT
cdr3_aa: CAWSVQVNTEAFF

v_call: TRBV5-1
j_call: TRBJ1-1
clone_size: .
d_call: TRBD1
cdr3_nt: TGCGCCAGCAGCTTCGGGACAGGGGAGATTGGCACTGAAGCTTTCTTT
cdr3_aa: CASSFGTGEIGTEAFF

v_call: TRBV10-3
j_call: TRBJ2-7
clone_size: .
d_call: TRBD1
cdr3_nt: TGTGCCATCAGTGGGACAGGGAGGGAGCAGTACTTC
cdr3_aa: CAISGTGREQYF

v_call: TRBV5-4
j_call: TRBJ2-1
clone_size: .
d_call: .
cdr3_nt: TGTGCCAGCAGCTTGGGCCGGGCCCGGGGAGGTGAGCAGTTCTTC
cdr3_aa: CASSLGRARGGEQFF

v_call: TRBV7-9
j_call: TRBJ1-4
clone_size: few
d_call: TRBD1
cdr3_nt: TGTGCCAGCAGCTTAGGATTCGGGACAGGGGAGGAAAAACTGTTTTTT
cdr3_aa: CASSLGFGTGEEKLFF

v_call: TRBV4-1
j_call: TRBJ1-3
clone_size: .
d_call: .
cdr3_nt: TGCGCCAGCAGCCAAGCTCCAGACTCTGGAAACACCATATATTTT
cdr3_aa: CASSQAPDSGNTIYF

v_call: TRBV5-1
j_call: TRBJ1-1
clone_size: .
d_call: TRBD1
cdr3_nt: TGCGCCAGCAGCCCGACAGGGCCTAACGGAGGCACTGAAGCTTTCTTT
cdr3_aa: CASSPTGPNGGTEAFF

v_call: TRBV7-9
j_call: TRBJ1-3
clone_size: .
d_call: .
cdr3_nt: TGTGCCAGCAGCTCACCGGGACACTTCTCTGGAAACACCATATATTTT
cdr3_aa: CASSSPGHFSGNTIYF

v_call: TRBV3-1/TRBV3-2
j_call: TRBJ2-2
clone_size: .
d_call: .
cdr3_nt: TGTGCCAGCAGCCAATTTAGCCCCGGGGAGCTGTTTTTT
cdr3_aa: CASSQFSPGELFF

v_call: TRBV28
j_call: TRBJ2-1
clone_size: once
d_call: .
cdr3_nt: TGTGCCAGCGCCTTTGGAGTCAATGAGCAGTTCTTC
cdr3_aa: CASAFGVNEQFF

v_call: TRBV18
j_call: TRBJ2-2
clone_size: .
d_call: TRBD1
cdr3_nt: TGTGCCAGCTCACCCATTGTACGACAGGGCAGCGGGGAGCTGTTTTTT
cdr3_aa: CASSPIVRQGSGELFF

v_call: TRBV27
j_call: TRBJ2-1
clone_size: .
d_call: TRBD2
cdr3_nt: TGTGCCAGCAGTCCACGCCCTAGCGGGAGCCATGAGCAGTTCTTC
cdr3_aa: CASSPRPSGSHEQFF

v_call: TRBV5-6
j_call: TRBJ1-3
clone_size: .
d_call: .
cdr3_nt: TGTGCCAGCAGCTTGTATCAGATCCCCCGATCTAACACCATATATTTT
cdr3_aa: CASSLYQIPRSNTIYF

v_call: TRBV2
j_call: TRBJ2-5
clone_size: .
d_call: TRBD2
cdr3_nt: TGTGCCAGCGGGGGACTAGCGGGAGTCCAAACGGAGACCCAGTACTTC
cdr3_aa: CASGGLAGVQTETQYF

v_call: TRBV2
j_call: TRBJ2-5
clone_size: .
d_call: .
cdr3_nt: TGTGCCAGCAATCCCGCATACCCGGGGGAGACCCAGTACTTC
cdr3_aa: CASNPAYPGETQYF

v_call: TRBV28
j_call: TRBJ1-2
clone_size: .
d_call: .
cdr3_nt: TGTGCCAGCAGCCTGAGCGACAACTATGGCTACACCTTC
cdr3_aa: CASSLSDNYGYTF